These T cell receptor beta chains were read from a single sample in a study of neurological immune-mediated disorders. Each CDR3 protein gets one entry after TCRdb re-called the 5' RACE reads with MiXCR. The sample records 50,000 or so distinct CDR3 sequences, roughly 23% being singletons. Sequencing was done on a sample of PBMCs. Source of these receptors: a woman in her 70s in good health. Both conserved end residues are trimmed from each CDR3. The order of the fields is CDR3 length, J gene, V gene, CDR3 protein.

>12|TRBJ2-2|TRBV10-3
AIRAGGDTGELF
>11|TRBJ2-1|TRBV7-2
ASSLDRAREQF
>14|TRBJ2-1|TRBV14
ASSQSAGGRYNEQF
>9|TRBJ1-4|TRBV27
ASRGMGGVF
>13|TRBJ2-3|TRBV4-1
ASSRPGLAGDTQY
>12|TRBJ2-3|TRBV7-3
ASSPNYRPDTQY
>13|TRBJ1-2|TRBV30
AWSEVGRSNYGYT
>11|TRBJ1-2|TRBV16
ASSQSHSYGYT
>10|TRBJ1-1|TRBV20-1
SAGQGGTEAF
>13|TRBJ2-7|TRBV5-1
ASSLAGTASYEQY
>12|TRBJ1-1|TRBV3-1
ASSRRDRGVEAF
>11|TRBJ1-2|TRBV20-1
SARAGESYGYT
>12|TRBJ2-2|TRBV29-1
SVRLADFTGELF
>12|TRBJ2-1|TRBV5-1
ASSLAPGSNEQF
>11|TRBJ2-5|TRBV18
ASSPRLQETQY
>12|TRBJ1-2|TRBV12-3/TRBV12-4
ASSLIGLNYGYT
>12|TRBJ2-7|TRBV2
ASSRLAGHYEQY
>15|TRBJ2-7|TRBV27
ASRQSFGTDYSYEQY
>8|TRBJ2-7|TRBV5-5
ASSSPEQY
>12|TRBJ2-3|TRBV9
ASSPSGSTDTQY
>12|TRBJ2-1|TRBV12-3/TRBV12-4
ASSRLAGVNEQF
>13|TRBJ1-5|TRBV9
ASSVGQTVQGPQH
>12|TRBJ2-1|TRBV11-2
ASSLVGNRHEQF
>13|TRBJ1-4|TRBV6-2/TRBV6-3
ASSYATATNEKLF
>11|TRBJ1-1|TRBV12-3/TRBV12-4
ASSPGQGLEAF
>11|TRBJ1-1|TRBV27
ASSLDRITEAF
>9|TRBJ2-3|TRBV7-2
ASSLLDTQY
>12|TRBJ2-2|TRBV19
ASRRLANTRELF
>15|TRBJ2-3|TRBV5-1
ASSLRGVQGDPDTQY
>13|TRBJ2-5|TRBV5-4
ASTSGTSDRETQY
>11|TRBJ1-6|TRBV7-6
ASSPLRESPLH
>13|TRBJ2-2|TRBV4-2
ASSRSGANTGELF
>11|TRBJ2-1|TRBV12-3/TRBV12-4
ASSLRRGSEQF
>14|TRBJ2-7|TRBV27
ASSFQGYPPSYEQY
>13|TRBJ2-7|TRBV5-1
ASSPGVPPPYEQY
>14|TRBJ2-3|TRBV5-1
ASSLALAEGADTQY
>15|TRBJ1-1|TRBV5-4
ASSLGGQDRGYTEAF
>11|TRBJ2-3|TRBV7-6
ASSLEIADTQY
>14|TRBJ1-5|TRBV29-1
SVRSTLIRSNQPQH
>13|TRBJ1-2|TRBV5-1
ASSSETVVGRGYT
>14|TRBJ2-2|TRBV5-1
ASSLAATRNTGELF
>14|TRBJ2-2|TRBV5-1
ASSFSARGSAGELF
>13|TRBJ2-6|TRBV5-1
ASSLGFAGANVLT
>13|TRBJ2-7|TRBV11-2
ASSLDGDRVYEQY
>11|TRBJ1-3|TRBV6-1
ASSEVGLDTIY
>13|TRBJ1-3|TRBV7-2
ASSTPGGSGNTIY